These T cell receptor beta chains were read from a single sample in a study of blood T cell repertoires in COVID-19. Measured with immunoSEQ multiplex PCR; TCRdb has only the in-frame clones, and not every one. The table records about 350,000 clones, 87% of them present only once. Material: peripheral blood. All receptors derive from a man younger than 45 with COVID-19, enrolled during active disease. CDR3s include the opening cysteine and the closing phenylalanine or tryptophan. The D gene is left open where the match is weak. Some rows mark clone size as missing; the rest say once, few, many or name a class of expanded clone.

CDR3 length: 14
D gene: TRBD1
clone size: few
V gene: TRBV19
J gene: TRBJ1-6
CDR3 DNA: TGTGCCAGTAGTATCCAGGGGGGAAATTCACCCCTCCACTTT
CDR3 protein: CASSIQGGNSPLHF

CDR3 length: 12
D gene: NA
clone size: once
V gene: TRBV18
J gene: TRBJ2-3
CDR3 DNA: TGTGCCAGCTCACCGAGGACAGATACGCAGTATTTT
CDR3 protein: CASSPRTDTQYF

CDR3 length: 12
D gene: NA
clone size: once
V gene: TRBV29-1
J gene: TRBJ1-4
CDR3 DNA: TGCAGCGTTGACGGGGGGTCTGAAAAACTGTTTTTT
CDR3 protein: CSVDGGSEKLFF

CDR3 length: 18
D gene: TRBD1
clone size: NA
V gene: TRBV7-2
J gene: TRBJ2-6
CDR3 DNA: TGTGCCAGCAGCTTTCCCGACAGGGTACAAGCCGGGGCCAACGTCCTGACTTTC
CDR3 protein: CASSFPDRVQAGANVLTF

CDR3 length: 15
D gene: TRBD1
clone size: NA
V gene: TRBV11-2
J gene: TRBJ1-3
CDR3 DNA: TGTGCCAGCAGCACCGACAGGGGGCCTGGAAACACCATATATTTT
CDR3 protein: CASSTDRGPGNTIYF

CDR3 length: 13
D gene: NA
clone size: NA
V gene: TRBV29-1
J gene: TRBJ1-1
CDR3 DNA: TGCAGCGGGAGGACGCACGGGGTGGCTGAAGCTTTCTTT
CDR3 protein: CSGRTHGVAEAFF

CDR3 length: 15
D gene: TRBD1
clone size: NA
V gene: TRBV6-5
J gene: TRBJ1-2
CDR3 DNA: TGTGCCAGCAGTTACTCGACAGGGGGGAACTATGGCTACACCTTC
CDR3 protein: CASSYSTGGNYGYTF

CDR3 length: 13
D gene: NA
clone size: NA
V gene: TRBV29-1
J gene: TRBJ1-1
CDR3 DNA: TGCAGCGTCCGAAGACAGGAGAACACTGAAGCTTTCTTT
CDR3 protein: CSVRRQENTEAFF

CDR3 length: 13
D gene: TRBD2
clone size: once
V gene: TRBV3-1/TRBV3-2
J gene: TRBJ2-1
CDR3 DNA: TGTGCCAGCAGCCACCGGGAGGACAATGAGCAGTTCTTC
CDR3 protein: CASSHREDNEQFF

CDR3 length: 15
D gene: TRBD1
clone size: NA
V gene: TRBV5-5
J gene: TRBJ2-1
CDR3 DNA: TGTGCCAGCAGCTTGGGGACAGGCTCCTACAATGAGCAGTTCTTC
CDR3 protein: CASSLGTGSYNEQFF

CDR3 length: 13
D gene: NA
clone size: NA
V gene: TRBV27
J gene: TRBJ1-2
CDR3 DNA: TGTGCCAGCAAAGGAGGGGCACACTATGGCTACACCTTC
CDR3 protein: CASKGGAHYGYTF

CDR3 length: 17
D gene: TRBD2
clone size: NA
V gene: TRBV30
J gene: TRBJ2-1
CDR3 DNA: TGTGCCTGGAGGGACAAGAGCGGGAGCGACTCCTACAATGAGCAGTTCTTC
CDR3 protein: CAWRDKSGSDSYNEQFF

CDR3 length: 16
D gene: NA
clone size: NA
V gene: TRBV2
J gene: TRBJ1-5
CDR3 DNA: TGTGCCAGCAGTGAAGCGCTTCTTCAGGGAGGGCAGCCCCAGCATTTT
CDR3 protein: CASSEALLQGGQPQHF

CDR3 length: 17
D gene: NA
clone size: NA
V gene: TRBV5-1
J gene: TRBJ2-1
CDR3 DNA: TGCGCCAGCAGCTTGGTTTCGTCCGGGACAACCTACAATGAGCAGTTCTTC
CDR3 protein: CASSLVSSGTTYNEQFF

CDR3 length: 15
D gene: TRBD2
clone size: NA
V gene: TRBV28
J gene: TRBJ2-7
CDR3 DNA: TGTGCCAGCAGTCCAAGCGGGGCTAGCGCCCGGGAGCAGTACTTC
CDR3 protein: CASSPSGASAREQYF

CDR3 length: 17
D gene: NA
clone size: NA
V gene: TRBV28
J gene: TRBJ2-5
CDR3 DNA: TGTGCCAGCACTTTAGGGAGGTGGCAGCGACCCCTAGAGACCCAGTACTTC
CDR3 protein: CASTLGRWQRPLETQYF

CDR3 length: 13
D gene: TRBD1
clone size: NA
V gene: TRBV7-2
J gene: TRBJ2-1
CDR3 DNA: TGTGCCAGCAGCTTAGCACAGGGGCGAGAGCAGTTCTTC
CDR3 protein: CASSLAQGREQFF

CDR3 length: 16
D gene: TRBD2
clone size: NA
V gene: TRBV5-1
J gene: TRBJ2-5
CDR3 DNA: TGCGCCAGCAGCTTGTCGTCTAGCGGGATGGGAGAGACCCAGTACTTC
CDR3 protein: CASSLSSSGMGETQYF

CDR3 length: 17
D gene: NA
clone size: NA
V gene: TRBV30
J gene: TRBJ1-5
CDR3 DNA: TGTGCCTGGAGTGTAGGGGTGGGGGCTAATCTTAATCAGCCCCAGCATTTT
CDR3 protein: CAWSVGVGANLNQPQHF

CDR3 length: 17
D gene: TRBD2
clone size: once
V gene: TRBV9
J gene: TRBJ2-5
CDR3 DNA: TGTGCCAGCAGCCCCTGGACTAGCGGGGACTTTCAAGAGACCCAGTACTTC
CDR3 protein: CASSPWTSGDFQETQYF

CDR3 length: 15
D gene: NA
clone size: NA
V gene: TRBV11-3
J gene: TRBJ2-1
CDR3 DNA: TGTGCCAGCAGCTCCGACGGCGGCCTAAACAATGAGCAGTTCTTC
CDR3 protein: CASSSDGGLNNEQFF

CDR3 length: 13
D gene: TRBD1
clone size: NA
V gene: TRBV27
J gene: TRBJ1-4
CDR3 DNA: TGTGCCAGCAGCCTTGACAGGGACGAAAAACTGTTTTTT
CDR3 protein: CASSLDRDEKLFF

CDR3 length: 13
D gene: NA
clone size: NA
V gene: TRBV10-3
J gene: TRBJ2-7
CDR3 DNA: TGTGCCATCCGGGCAGGGGACTCCTACGAGCAGTACTTC
CDR3 protein: CAIRAGDSYEQYF

CDR3 length: 13
D gene: NA
clone size: few
V gene: TRBV6-2/TRBV6-3
J gene: TRBJ1-2
CDR3 DNA: TGTGCCAGCAGTTTCGACAGGTTGGGCGGCTACACCTTC
CDR3 protein: CASSFDRLGGYTF

CDR3 length: 15
D gene: TRBD1
clone size: NA
V gene: TRBV3-1/TRBV3-2
J gene: TRBJ1-4
CDR3 DNA: TGTGCCAGCAGCCGATACAGGGGGACTAATGAAAAACTGTTTTTT
CDR3 protein: CASSRYRGTNEKLFF

CDR3 length: 13
D gene: NA
clone size: once
V gene: TRBV18
J gene: TRBJ2-7
CDR3 DNA: TGTGCCAGCTCACCCGGACGAGGGTACGAGCAGTACTTC
CDR3 protein: CASSPGRGYEQYF

CDR3 length: 14
D gene: NA
clone size: NA
V gene: TRBV4-2
J gene: TRBJ2-1
CDR3 DNA: TGTGCCAGCAGCCCCTGGGACGCCGGACAGGAGCAGTTCTTC
CDR3 protein: CASSPWDAGQEQFF

CDR3 length: 15
D gene: NA
clone size: NA
V gene: TRBV7-9
J gene: TRBJ1-4
CDR3 DNA: TGTGCCAGCAGCTTTTCTTCCGGACAGAAGGAAAAACTGTTTTTT
CDR3 protein: CASSFSSGQKEKLFF

CDR3 length: 16
D gene: NA
clone size: NA
V gene: TRBV28
J gene: TRBJ2-7
CDR3 DNA: TGTGCCAGCAGTGTCCTCGGGACACCGAGCTCCTACGAGCAGTACTTC
CDR3 protein: CASSVLGTPSSYEQYF

CDR3 length: 15
D gene: NA
clone size: NA
V gene: TRBV5-1
J gene: TRBJ2-7
CDR3 DNA: TGCGCCAGCAGCCGGGTAGGGGGTATTTCCTACGAGCAGTACTTC
CDR3 protein: CASSRVGGISYEQYF

CDR3 length: 17
D gene: NA
clone size: NA
V gene: TRBV19
J gene: TRBJ1-5
CDR3 DNA: TGTGCCAGTAGTATAGCTTCCGGGACAACGCTCCATCAGCCCCAGCATTTT
CDR3 protein: CASSIASGTTLHQPQHF

CDR3 length: 15
D gene: TRBD1
clone size: NA
V gene: TRBV5-1
J gene: TRBJ2-7
CDR3 DNA: TGCGCCAGCAGCTCGGGACAGGCTAGACCCTACGAGCAGTACTTC
CDR3 protein: CASSSGQARPYEQYF

CDR3 length: 17
D gene: NA
clone size: NA
V gene: TRBV19
J gene: TRBJ2-6
CDR3 DNA: TGTGCCAGTAGATCCCGGTTGTACCTGTCTGGGGCCAACGTCCTGACTTTC
CDR3 protein: CASRSRLYLSGANVLTF

CDR3 length: 14
D gene: TRBD1
clone size: NA
V gene: TRBV19
J gene: TRBJ1-6
CDR3 DNA: TGTGCCAGTAGTAGCGGACAGGGATCTTCACCCCTCCACTTT
CDR3 protein: CASSSGQGSSPLHF

CDR3 length: 15
D gene: TRBD2
clone size: NA
V gene: TRBV5-1
J gene: TRBJ2-7
CDR3 DNA: TGCGCCAGCAGCTTGGAACTAGCGGGGTCCTACGAGCAGTACTTC
CDR3 protein: CASSLELAGSYEQYF

CDR3 length: 14
D gene: TRBD2
clone size: once
V gene: TRBV19
J gene: TRBJ2-1
CDR3 DNA: TGTGCCAGTCGTCCGGGGGGAACCTACAATGAGCAGTTCTTC
CDR3 protein: CASRPGGTYNEQFF

CDR3 length: 16
D gene: TRBD1
clone size: NA
V gene: TRBV5-4
J gene: TRBJ2-2
CDR3 DNA: TGTGCCAGCAGCTTGTATGTGACAGGGAACGCCGGGGAGCTGTTTTTT
CDR3 protein: CASSLYVTGNAGELFF

CDR3 length: 13
D gene: TRBD1
clone size: few
V gene: TRBV6-2/TRBV6-3
J gene: TRBJ1-2
CDR3 DNA: TGTGCCAGCAGTTACACAGGGGACTATGGCTACACCTTC
CDR3 protein: CASSYTGDYGYTF

CDR3 length: 18
D gene: TRBD1
clone size: NA
V gene: TRBV5-8
J gene: TRBJ2-3
CDR3 DNA: TGTGCCAGCAGCTTAAAAACCGGGACAGGGGGCTTCACAGATACGCAGTATTTT
CDR3 protein: CASSLKTGTGGFTDTQYF

CDR3 length: 13
D gene: NA
clone size: NA
V gene: TRBV5-1
J gene: TRBJ1-1
CDR3 DNA: TGCGCCAGCACCTTAACCACGGGCACTGAAGCTTTCTTT
CDR3 protein: CASTLTTGTEAFF

CDR3 length: 17
D gene: TRBD2
clone size: NA
V gene: TRBV19
J gene: TRBJ2-5
CDR3 DNA: TGTGCCAGTAGTATTGGGACTAGCGGGAGGAGTCGGGAGACCCAGTACTTC
CDR3 protein: CASSIGTSGRSRETQYF

CDR3 length: 15
D gene: NA
clone size: NA
V gene: TRBV5-4
J gene: TRBJ2-7
CDR3 DNA: TGTGCCAGCAGCTTGGGGGGCCTTATCTCCTACGAGCAGTACTTC
CDR3 protein: CASSLGGLISYEQYF

CDR3 length: 16
D gene: NA
clone size: NA
V gene: TRBV29-1
J gene: TRBJ2-6
CDR3 DNA: TGCAGCGTTGAAGATATACAGAGAACTGGGGCCAACGTCCTGACTTTC
CDR3 protein: CSVEDIQRTGANVLTF